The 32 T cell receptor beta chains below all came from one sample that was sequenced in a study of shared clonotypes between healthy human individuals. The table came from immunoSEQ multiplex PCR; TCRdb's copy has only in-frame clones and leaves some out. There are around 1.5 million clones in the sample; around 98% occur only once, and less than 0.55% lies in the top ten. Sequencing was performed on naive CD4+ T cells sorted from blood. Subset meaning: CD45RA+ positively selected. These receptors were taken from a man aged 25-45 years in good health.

This CDR3 reads CASSSLAHPYEQYF. CDR3 sequence (DNA): TGTGCCAGCAGTTCATTAGCGCATCCCTACGAGCAGTACTTC. The rearrangement uses TRBV28 and TRBJ2-7; D is possibly TRBD2 (5 bases). Germline values: CDR1 MDHEN, CDR2 SYDVKM. V lost 4 bases and J 2 bases, leaving 12 bases between the germline ends. The CDR3 contains 14 residues.

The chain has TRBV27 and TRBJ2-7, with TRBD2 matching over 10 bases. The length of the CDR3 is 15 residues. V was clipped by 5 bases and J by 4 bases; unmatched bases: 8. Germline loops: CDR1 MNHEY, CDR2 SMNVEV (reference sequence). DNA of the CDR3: TGTGCCAGCAGTCTAGCGGGAGTTGGATCGTACGAGCAGTACTTC. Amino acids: CASSLAGVGSYEQYF.

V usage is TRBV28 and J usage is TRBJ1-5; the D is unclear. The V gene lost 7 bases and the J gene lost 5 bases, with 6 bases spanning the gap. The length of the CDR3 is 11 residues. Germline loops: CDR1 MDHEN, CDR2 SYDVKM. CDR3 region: CASNNHQPQHF. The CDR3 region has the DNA TGTGCCAGCAATAATCATCAGCCCCAGCATTTT.

This CDR3 reads CASSLTIIPSYEQYF. In DNA form, the CDR3 reads TGTGCCAGCAGTTTGACCATTATACCCTCCTACGAGCAGTACTTC. This chain links TRBV28 with TRBJ2-7; D gene uncertain. Trimming removed 3 bases from V and 0 bases from J, with 12 bases in between. Germline V gene data show CDR1 as MDHEN and CDR2 as SYDVKM. The CDR3 has 15 amino acids.

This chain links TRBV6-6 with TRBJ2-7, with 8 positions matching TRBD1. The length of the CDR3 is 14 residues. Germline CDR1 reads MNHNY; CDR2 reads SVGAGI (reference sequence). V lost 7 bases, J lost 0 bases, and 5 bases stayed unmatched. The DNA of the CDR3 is TGTGCCAGCACCACCGGACAGGGCTCCTACGAGCAGTACTTC. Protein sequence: CASTTGQGSYEQYF.

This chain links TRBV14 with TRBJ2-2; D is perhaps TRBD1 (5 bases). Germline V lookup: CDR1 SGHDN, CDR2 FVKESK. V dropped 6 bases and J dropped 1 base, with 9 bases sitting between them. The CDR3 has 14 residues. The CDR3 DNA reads TGTGCCAGCAGTCGGACACTGAACACCGGGGAGCTGTTTTTT. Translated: CASSRTLNTGELFF.

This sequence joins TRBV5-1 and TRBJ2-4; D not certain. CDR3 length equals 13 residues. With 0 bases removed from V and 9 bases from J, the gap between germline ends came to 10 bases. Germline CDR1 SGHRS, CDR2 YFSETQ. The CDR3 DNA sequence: TGCGCCAGCAGCTTGGGGAGTTCAGGCATTCAGTACTTC. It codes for CASSLGSSGIQYF.

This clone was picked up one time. CDR3 in DNA: TGTGCCAGCAGTTTCTGGACAGGGGGGGATACGCAGTATTTT. Residues: CASSFWTGGDTQYF. This chain joins TRBV27 and TRBJ2-3; 10 bases align to TRBD1. V lost 3 bases and J lost 6; bases outside the gene matches: 3. From germline, CDR1 is MNHEY and CDR2 SMNVEV (reference sequence). This CDR3 is 14 amino acids long.

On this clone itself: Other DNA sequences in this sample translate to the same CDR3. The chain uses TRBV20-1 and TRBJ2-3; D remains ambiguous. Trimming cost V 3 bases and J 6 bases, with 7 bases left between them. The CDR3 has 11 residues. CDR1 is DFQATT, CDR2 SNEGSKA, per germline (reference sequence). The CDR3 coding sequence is TGCAGTGCTAGTTCGACCGATACGCAGTATTTT. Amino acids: CSASSTDTQYF.

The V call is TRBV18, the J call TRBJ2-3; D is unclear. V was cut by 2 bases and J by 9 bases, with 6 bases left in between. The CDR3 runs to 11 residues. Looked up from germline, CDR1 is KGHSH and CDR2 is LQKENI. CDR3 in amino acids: CASSPLETQYF. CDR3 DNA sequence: TGTGCCAGCTCACCATTAGAAACGCAGTATTTT.

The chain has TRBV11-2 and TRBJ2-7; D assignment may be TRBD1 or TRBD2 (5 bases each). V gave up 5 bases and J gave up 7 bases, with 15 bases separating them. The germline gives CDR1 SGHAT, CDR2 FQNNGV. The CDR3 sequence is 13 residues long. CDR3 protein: CASSNIRGLEQYF. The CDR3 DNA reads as TGTGCCAGCAGCAACATACGGGGCTTGGAGCAGTACTTC.

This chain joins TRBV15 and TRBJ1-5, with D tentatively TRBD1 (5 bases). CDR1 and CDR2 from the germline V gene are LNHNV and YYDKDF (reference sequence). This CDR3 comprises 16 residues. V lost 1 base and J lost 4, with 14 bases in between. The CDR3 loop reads CATSRVVGTQNQPQHF. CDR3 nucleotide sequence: TGTGCCACCAGCAGAGTTGTCGGGACCCAGAATCAGCCCCAGCATTTT.

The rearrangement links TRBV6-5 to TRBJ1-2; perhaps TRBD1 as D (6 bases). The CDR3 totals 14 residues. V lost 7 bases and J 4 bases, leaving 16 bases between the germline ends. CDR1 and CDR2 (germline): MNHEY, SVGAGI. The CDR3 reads CASTPGGRIYGYTF. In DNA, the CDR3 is TGTGCCAGCACCCCCGGGGGGCGCATCTATGGCTACACCTTC.

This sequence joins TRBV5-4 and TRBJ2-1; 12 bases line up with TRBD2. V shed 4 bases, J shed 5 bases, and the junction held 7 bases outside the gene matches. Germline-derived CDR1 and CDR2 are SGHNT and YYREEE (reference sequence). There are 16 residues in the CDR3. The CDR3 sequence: CASSLASGRANNEQFF. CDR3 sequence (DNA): TGTGCCAGCAGCCTTGCTAGCGGGAGGGCCAACAATGAGCAGTTCTTC.

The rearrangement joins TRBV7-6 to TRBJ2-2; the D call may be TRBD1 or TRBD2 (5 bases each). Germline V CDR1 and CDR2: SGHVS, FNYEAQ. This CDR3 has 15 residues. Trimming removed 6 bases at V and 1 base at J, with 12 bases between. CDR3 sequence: CASSPGRRNTGELFF. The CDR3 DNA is TGTGCCAGCAGTCCGGGACGTAGGAACACCGGGGAGCTGTTTTTT.

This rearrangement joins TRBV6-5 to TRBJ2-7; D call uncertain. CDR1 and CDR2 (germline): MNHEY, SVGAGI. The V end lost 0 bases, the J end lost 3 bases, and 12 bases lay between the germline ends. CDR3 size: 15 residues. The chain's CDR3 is CASSYSPAPVYEQYF. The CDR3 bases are TGTGCCAGCAGTTACTCCCCAGCTCCGGTCTACGAGCAGTACTTC.

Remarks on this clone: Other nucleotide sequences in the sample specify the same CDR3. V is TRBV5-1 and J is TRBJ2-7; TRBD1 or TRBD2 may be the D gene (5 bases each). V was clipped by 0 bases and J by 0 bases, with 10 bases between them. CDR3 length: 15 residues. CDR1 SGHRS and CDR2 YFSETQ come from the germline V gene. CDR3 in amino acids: CASSLESGSSYEQYF. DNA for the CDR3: TGCGCCAGCAGCTTGGAGTCAGGGAGCTCCTACGAGCAGTACTTC.

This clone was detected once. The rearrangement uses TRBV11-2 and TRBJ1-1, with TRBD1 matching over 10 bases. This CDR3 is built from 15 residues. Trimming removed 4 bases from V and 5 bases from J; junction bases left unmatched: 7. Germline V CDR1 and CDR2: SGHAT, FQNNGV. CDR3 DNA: TGTGCCAGCAGCTCTAGGGGACAGGGGAAAACTGAAGCTTTCTTT. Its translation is CASSSRGQGKTEAFF.

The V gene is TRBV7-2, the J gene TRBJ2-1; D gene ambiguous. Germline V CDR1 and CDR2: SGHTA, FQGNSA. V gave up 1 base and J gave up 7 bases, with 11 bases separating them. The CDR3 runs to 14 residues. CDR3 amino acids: CASSLGVGRNEQFF. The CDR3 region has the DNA TGTGCCAGCAGCTTAGGAGTCGGCAGGAATGAGCAGTTCTTC.

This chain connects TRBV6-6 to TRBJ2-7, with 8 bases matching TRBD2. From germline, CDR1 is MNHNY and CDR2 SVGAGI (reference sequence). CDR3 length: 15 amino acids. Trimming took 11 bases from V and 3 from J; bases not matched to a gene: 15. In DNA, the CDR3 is TGTGCCGCGGGTAGCGGGATCATGCGTTTCTACGAGCAGTACTTC. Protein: CAAGSGIMRFYEQYF.

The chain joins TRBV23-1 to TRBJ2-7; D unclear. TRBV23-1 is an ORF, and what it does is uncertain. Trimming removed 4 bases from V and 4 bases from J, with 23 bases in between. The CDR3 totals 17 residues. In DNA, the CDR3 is TGCGCCAGCAGTCGCCCTAGGGCTAACCCTACCGAGTACGAGCAGTACTTC. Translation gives CASSRPRANPTEYEQYF.

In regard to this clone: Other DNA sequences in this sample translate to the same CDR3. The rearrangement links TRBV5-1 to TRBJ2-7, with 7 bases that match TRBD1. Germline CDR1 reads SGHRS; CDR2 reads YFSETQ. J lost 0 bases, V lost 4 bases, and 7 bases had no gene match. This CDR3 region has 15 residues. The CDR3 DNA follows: TGCGCCAGCAGCCCGTCTGGGACAGCCTCCTACGAGCAGTACTTC. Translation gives CASSPSGTASYEQYF. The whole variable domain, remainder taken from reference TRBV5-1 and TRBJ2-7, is KAGVTQTPRYLIKTRGQQVTLSCSPISGHRSVSWYQQTPGQGLQFLFEYFSETQRNKGNFPGRFSGRQFSNSRSEMNVSTLELGDSALYLCASSPSGTASYEQYFGPGTRLTVT.

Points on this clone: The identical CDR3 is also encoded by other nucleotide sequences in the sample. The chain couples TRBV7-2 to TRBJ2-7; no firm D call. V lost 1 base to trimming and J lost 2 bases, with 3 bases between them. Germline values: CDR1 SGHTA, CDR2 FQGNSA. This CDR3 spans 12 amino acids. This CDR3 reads CASSLVTYEQYF. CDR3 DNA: TGTGCCAGCAGCTTAGTGACCTACGAGCAGTACTTC.

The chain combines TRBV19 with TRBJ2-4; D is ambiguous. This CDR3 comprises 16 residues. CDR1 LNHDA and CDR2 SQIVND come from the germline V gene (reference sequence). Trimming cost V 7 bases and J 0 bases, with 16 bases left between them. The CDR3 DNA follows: TGTGCCAGTACCACTGGGCCAGATTTAGCCAAAAACATTCAGTACTTC. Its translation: CASTTGPDLAKNIQYF.

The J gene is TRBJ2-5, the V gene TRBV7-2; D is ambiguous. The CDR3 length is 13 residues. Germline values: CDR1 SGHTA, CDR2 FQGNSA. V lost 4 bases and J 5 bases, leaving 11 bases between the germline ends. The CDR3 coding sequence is TGTGCCAGCAGCTCAAGATTGGGGGAGACCCAGTACTTC. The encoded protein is CASSSRLGETQYF.

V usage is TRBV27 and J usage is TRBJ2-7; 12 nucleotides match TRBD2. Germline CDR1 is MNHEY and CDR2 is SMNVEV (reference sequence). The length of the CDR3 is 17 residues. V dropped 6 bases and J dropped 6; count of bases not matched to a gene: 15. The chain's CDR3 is CASRPGLAGPRVAEQYF. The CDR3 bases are TGTGCCAGCAGACCGGGACTAGCGGGCCCCAGGGTCGCCGAGCAGTACTTC.

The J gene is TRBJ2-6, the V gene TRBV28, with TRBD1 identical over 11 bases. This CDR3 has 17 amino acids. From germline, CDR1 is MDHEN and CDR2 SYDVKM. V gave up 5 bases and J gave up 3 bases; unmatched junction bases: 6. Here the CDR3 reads CASSRDRGIYGANVLTF. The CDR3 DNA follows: TGTGCCAGCAGTCGGGACAGGGGGATCTATGGGGCCAACGTCCTGACTTTC.

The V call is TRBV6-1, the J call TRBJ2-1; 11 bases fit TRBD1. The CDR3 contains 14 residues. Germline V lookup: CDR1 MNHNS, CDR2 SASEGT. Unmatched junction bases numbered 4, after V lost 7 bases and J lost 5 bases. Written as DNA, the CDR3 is TGTGCCAGCATCCGGGACAGGGGGAACAATGAGCAGTTCTTC. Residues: CASIRDRGNNEQFF.

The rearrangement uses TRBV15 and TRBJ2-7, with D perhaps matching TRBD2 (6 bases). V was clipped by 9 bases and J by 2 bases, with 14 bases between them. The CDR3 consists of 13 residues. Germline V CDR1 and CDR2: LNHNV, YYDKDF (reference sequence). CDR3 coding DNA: TGTGCCACGGGGAGACTAGGGGCCTACGAGCAGTACTTC. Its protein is CATGRLGAYEQYF.

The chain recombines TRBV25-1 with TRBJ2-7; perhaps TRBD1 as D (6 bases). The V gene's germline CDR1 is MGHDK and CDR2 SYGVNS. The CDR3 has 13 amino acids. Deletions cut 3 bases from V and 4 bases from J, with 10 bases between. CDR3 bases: TGTGCCAGCAGTGACCCCAGGGGATACGAGCAGTACTTC. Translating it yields CASSDPRGYEQYF.

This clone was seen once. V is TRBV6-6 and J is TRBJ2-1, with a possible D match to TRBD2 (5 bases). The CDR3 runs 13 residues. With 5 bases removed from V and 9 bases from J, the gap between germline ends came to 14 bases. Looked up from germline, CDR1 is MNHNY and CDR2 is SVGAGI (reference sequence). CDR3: CASSPRTRGEQFF. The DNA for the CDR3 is TGTGCCAGCAGTCCACGCACTAGAGGTGAGCAGTTCTTC.

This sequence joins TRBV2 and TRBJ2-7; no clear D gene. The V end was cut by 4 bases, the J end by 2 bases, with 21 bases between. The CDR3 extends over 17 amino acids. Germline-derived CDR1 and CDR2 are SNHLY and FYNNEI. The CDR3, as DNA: TGTGCCAGCAGTGGGGGAACAGTTTCTACCTCCCCCTACGAGCAGTACTTC. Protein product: CASSGGTVSTSPYEQYF. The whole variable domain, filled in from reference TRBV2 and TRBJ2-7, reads EPEVTQTPSHQVTQMGQEVILRCVPISNHLYFYWYRQILGQKVEFLVSFYNNEISEKSEIFDDQFSVERPDGSNFTLKIRSTKLEDSAMYFCASSGGTVSTSPYEQYFGPGTRLTVT.